These T cell receptor beta chains were read from a single sample in a study of a mutant IDH1 vaccine in newly diagnosed glioma. These TCRs are of unknown antigen specificity. The table came from immunoSEQ multiplex PCR; TCRdb's copy has only in-frame clones and leaves some out. The sample gives around 100,000 clones, roughly 90% of which show up once; 0.5% to 0.65% is in the top ten. This specimen was PBMCs, taken from a glioma patient whose treatment included an IDH1 peptide vaccine. The receptors were sampled from a woman aged 50 to 60 with glioma. CDR3s include the opening cysteine and the closing phenylalanine or tryptophan. The order of the fields is D gene, clone size, V gene, J gene, CDR3 protein, CDR3 DNA. A D gene is named only where the DNA matches it firmly. Size is stated for part of the rows, as once, few or many counts, or as a class when the clone is expanded.

D gene: NA; clone size: NA; V gene: TRBV18; J gene: TRBJ1-5; CDR3 protein: CASSPIFTGGNQPQHF; CDR3 DNA: TGTGCCAGCTCACCAATTTTCACAGGCGGCAATCAGCCCCAGCATTTT
D gene: NA; clone size: NA; V gene: TRBV30; J gene: TRBJ1-5; CDR3 protein: CAWSGESNQPQHF; CDR3 DNA: TGTGCCTGGAGTGGGGAAAGCAATCAGCCCCAGCATTTT
D gene: NA; clone size: NA; V gene: TRBV12-5; J gene: TRBJ2-3; CDR3 protein: CASGLVPGREVYTQYF; CDR3 DNA: TGTGCTAGTGGTTTGGTACCAGGACGGGAAGTGTATACGCAGTATTTT
D gene: NA; clone size: NA; V gene: TRBV9; J gene: TRBJ2-7; CDR3 protein: CASSENTGGYEQYF; CDR3 DNA: TGTGCCAGCAGCGAGAACACCGGAGGGTACGAGCAGTACTTC
D gene: NA; clone size: NA; V gene: TRBV27; J gene: TRBJ2-3; CDR3 protein: CASSLRTPYISTDTQYF; CDR3 DNA: TGTGCCAGCAGTTTACGGACTCCCTACATTAGCACAGATACGCAGTATTTT
D gene: TRBD1; clone size: NA; V gene: TRBV7-3; J gene: TRBJ1-4; CDR3 protein: CASSRQGGDEKLFF; CDR3 DNA: TGTGCCAGCAGCCGACAGGGCGGAGATGAAAAACTGTTTTTT
D gene: TRBD2; clone size: NA; V gene: TRBV9; J gene: TRBJ2-3; CDR3 protein: CASSVAGTSSLDTQYF; CDR3 DNA: TGTGCCAGCAGCGTAGCTGGGACTAGCAGTCTAGATACGCAGTATTTT
D gene: TRBD2; clone size: NA; V gene: TRBV11-2; J gene: TRBJ2-5; CDR3 protein: CASSLLSSGYQETQYF; CDR3 DNA: TGTGCCAGCAGCCTGCTTAGTAGCGGGTACCAAGAGACCCAGTACTTC
D gene: TRBD1; clone size: NA; V gene: TRBV30; J gene: TRBJ2-3; CDR3 protein: CAWSTWTGQGDTQYF; CDR3 DNA: TGTGCCTGGAGTACCTGGACAGGACAGGGAGATACGCAGTATTTT
D gene: NA; clone size: NA; V gene: TRBV28; J gene: TRBJ2-7; CDR3 protein: CASRGNGYTSEQYF; CDR3 DNA: TGTGCCAGCAGGGGGAATGGTTACACGTCCGAGCAGTACTTC
D gene: NA; clone size: few; V gene: TRBV10-3; J gene: TRBJ1-6; CDR3 protein: CAIRTGDDSPLHF; CDR3 DNA: TGTGCCATCAGGACAGGAGATGATTCACCCCTCCACTTT
D gene: NA; clone size: NA; V gene: TRBV28; J gene: TRBJ2-1; CDR3 protein: CASSLTRAYNEQFF; CDR3 DNA: TGTGCCAGCAGTTTAACTAGAGCCTACAATGAGCAGTTCTTC
D gene: NA; clone size: NA; V gene: TRBV6-6; J gene: TRBJ2-7; CDR3 protein: CASSSLGPRYEQYF; CDR3 DNA: TGTGCCAGCAGTTCCCTAGGACCGCGGTACGAGCAGTACTTC
D gene: NA; clone size: NA; V gene: TRBV6-5; J gene: TRBJ1-1; CDR3 protein: CASRTGVGTEAFF; CDR3 DNA: TGTGCCAGCAGGACCGGGGTGGGCACTGAAGCTTTCTTT
D gene: TRBD1; clone size: NA; V gene: TRBV30; J gene: TRBJ1-3; CDR3 protein: CAWSVLPAPGTEAGNTIYF; CDR3 DNA: TGTGCCTGGAGTGTACTTCCCGCACCGGGGACAGAAGCCGGAAACACCATATATTTT
D gene: NA; clone size: few; V gene: TRBV5-3; J gene: TRBJ1-1; CDR3 protein: CARSLEGQGGWTEAFF; CDR3 DNA: TGTGCCAGAAGCTTAGAGGGACAAGGTGGATGGACTGAAGCTTTCTTT
D gene: NA; clone size: NA; V gene: TRBV7-9; J gene: TRBJ2-5; CDR3 protein: CASSLRVRQETQYF; CDR3 DNA: TGTGCCAGCAGCTTACGAGTCCGACAAGAGACCCAGTACTTC
D gene: NA; clone size: NA; V gene: TRBV21-1; J gene: TRBJ1-2; CDR3 protein: CASSKEVNCYGYTF; CDR3 DNA: TGTGCCAGCAGCAAAGAGGTAAACTGCTATGGCTACACCTTC
D gene: NA; clone size: NA; V gene: TRBV27; J gene: TRBJ1-1; CDR3 protein: CASSRKTGGTEAFF; CDR3 DNA: TGTGCCAGCAGCCGAAAGACAGGAGGAACTGAAGCTTTCTTT
D gene: TRBD1; clone size: NA; V gene: TRBV7-9; J gene: TRBJ1-1; CDR3 protein: CASSPDRGWVNTEAFF; CDR3 DNA: TGTGCCAGCAGCCCCGACAGGGGATGGGTGAACACTGAAGCTTTCTTT
D gene: TRBD1; clone size: NA; V gene: TRBV6-4; J gene: TRBJ2-1; CDR3 protein: CASSPFRTGGNEQFF; CDR3 DNA: TGTGCCAGCAGCCCCTTCCGGACAGGGGGAAATGAGCAGTTCTTC
D gene: NA; clone size: NA; V gene: TRBV7-9; J gene: TRBJ1-1; CDR3 protein: CASTPGQNTEAFF; CDR3 DNA: TGTGCCAGCACCCCCGGACAGAACACTGAAGCTTTCTTT
D gene: NA; clone size: NA; V gene: TRBV5-1; J gene: TRBJ2-2; CDR3 protein: CASSIRLGGTGELFF; CDR3 DNA: TGCGCCAGCAGCATACGACTAGGAGGCACCGGGGAGCTGTTTTTT
D gene: TRBD2; clone size: NA; V gene: TRBV4-1; J gene: TRBJ2-2; CDR3 protein: CASSPPGLAGTGELFF; CDR3 DNA: TGCGCCAGCAGCCCGCCAGGACTAGCGGGGACCGGGGAGCTGTTTTTT
D gene: NA; clone size: NA; V gene: TRBV27; J gene: TRBJ2-1; CDR3 protein: CASSFRASYNEQFF; CDR3 DNA: TGTGCCAGCAGTTTTAGGGCCTCCTACAATGAGCAGTTCTTC
D gene: TRBD1; clone size: NA; V gene: TRBV28; J gene: TRBJ2-7; CDR3 protein: CASSFPGQYYEQYF; CDR3 DNA: TGTGCCAGCAGTTTTCCGGGACAGTACTACGAGCAGTACTTC
D gene: NA; clone size: NA; V gene: TRBV4-1; J gene: TRBJ2-5; CDR3 protein: CASSRLDRGGETQYF; CDR3 DNA: TGCGCCAGCAGCCGCCTAGACAGGGGAGGGGAGACCCAGTACTTC
D gene: NA; clone size: few; V gene: TRBV5-1; J gene: TRBJ1-4; CDR3 protein: CASSFSIATNEKLFF; CDR3 DNA: TGCGCCAGCAGCTTTTCAATTGCAACTAATGAAAAACTGTTTTTT
D gene: NA; clone size: once; V gene: TRBV30; J gene: TRBJ1-4; CDR3 protein: CAWSVMLQGPFF; CDR3 DNA: TGTGCCTGGAGTGTAATGTTACAGGGCCCGTTTTTT
D gene: TRBD1; clone size: once; V gene: TRBV19; J gene: TRBJ2-5; CDR3 protein: CASSTTGGRETQYF; CDR3 DNA: TGTGCCAGTAGCACCACAGGGGGTCGGGAGACCCAGTACTTC
D gene: TRBD2; clone size: NA; V gene: TRBV27; J gene: TRBJ2-4; CDR3 protein: CASRQRDKNIQYF; CDR3 DNA: TGTGCCAGCAGACAGCGGGACAAAAACATTCAGTACTTC
D gene: NA; clone size: NA; V gene: TRBV7-9; J gene: TRBJ2-1; CDR3 protein: CASSAFRRGRYNEQFF; CDR3 DNA: TGTGCCAGCAGTGCGTTCCGGCGCGGACGATACAATGAGCAGTTCTTC
D gene: NA; clone size: NA; V gene: TRBV7-6; J gene: TRBJ1-4; CDR3 protein: CASSSKPGQKDEKLFF; CDR3 DNA: TGTGCCAGCAGCTCCAAACCGGGACAAAAGGATGAAAAACTGTTTTTT
D gene: TRBD1; clone size: NA; V gene: TRBV13; J gene: TRBJ2-7; CDR3 protein: CASSSSGTGGDEQYF; CDR3 DNA: TGTGCCAGCAGCTCGTCCGGGACAGGGGGCGACGAGCAGTACTTC
D gene: NA; clone size: NA; V gene: TRBV2; J gene: TRBJ1-2; CDR3 protein: CASSYRGGDYGYTF; CDR3 DNA: TGTGCCAGCAGTTACCGAGGGGGTGACTATGGCTACACCTTC
D gene: TRBD2; clone size: NA; V gene: TRBV11-2; J gene: TRBJ2-2; CDR3 protein: CASSLAGSGRAGGELFF; CDR3 DNA: TGTGCCAGCAGCTTAGCTGGTAGCGGGAGGGCCGGCGGGGAGCTGTTTTTT